One T cell receptor beta chain is described in this entry. Its antigen is still unknown. Base quality data are lacking; no much larger clone is found one base away. The entry originates in a study of cytomegalovirus exposure and HLA in healthy donors (dated by TCRdb to 2017 to 2019). For the study in its entirety: An earlier analysis of under 600 of the donors reported more than 250 Gb of sequence data and around 120 million unique TCR beta sequences from approximately 180 million T cells. Donor age, sex, ethnicity and CMV serostatus were compiled alongside the repertoire data. Rather than drawing on any new phenotypic data, the later analysis identified candidate immune exposures from TCR beta sequences and the way those sequences occurred across donors. To predict cytomegalovirus infection status, the study combined high-throughput TCR immunosequencing, statistical association of individual TCRs with disease status, and machine learning. A later genetic analysis used genome-wide SNP genotypes for about three fifths of the roughly 700 donors, treating that subset as a discovery cohort. Among 398 genotyped donors of the cohort, an average of 235,054 unique TCR beta nucleotide sequences were sequenced per donor, roughly 20% of them non-productive. Every repertoire in the discovery cohort had been generated on one and the same sequencing platform. Several DR-DQ haplotypes were handled as single units for association and clustering, since linkage in the cohort was strong. The study profiled the T cell repertoires of some 610 subjects by immunosequencing and related them to cytomegalovirus serostatus. An early release that covered several hundred HLA-typed donors contained approximately 300 gigabases of sequencing data and 75 million to 100 million unique TCR sequences. The number of donors typed differed by locus, with about 629-630 for A, B, C, DRB1 and DQB1, more than 500 for DQA1, 600 to 610 for DPA1, and around 460 for DPB1. The study aimed to test whether cataloging public T cell receptors could reveal signatures of past pathogen exposure. The genetic ancestry cluster associated with self-reported Caucasian donors included over 65% of the approximately 400 genotyped donors. Along with the approximately 620-subject first cohort, a separate validation cohort of some 130 different subjects was used. In an earlier analysis of 500 to 650 of the donors, high-throughput TCR beta sequencing was used to judge whether each TCR beta V gene segment behaved as functional or pseudogenic. A later analysis re-analyzed previously published TCR beta repertoires from about 730 donors and added high-resolution HLA genotyping to study TCR occurrence patterns. HLA typing covered class I and class II loci at four-digit resolution.

The cohort was made up of 650 to 700 healthy bone marrow donors. All cohort members were sampled while nominally healthy, although unrecorded immune exposures were likely present. The donor tested CMV seronegative, placing the donor among the roughly 400 seronegative members of the cohort. A peripheral blood sample was collected from each donor, and TCR beta sequencing was performed on peripheral blood mononuclear cells. The Qiagen DNeasy Blood Extraction Kit was used to extract genomic DNA from the blood cell samples. The library was generated by the immunoSEQ multiplex PCR assay. For the multiplex PCR, a mixture combining 60 forward primers for TCR Vbeta segments and 13 reverse primers for TCR Jbeta segments was used. The CDR3 region of rearranged TCR beta genes was amplified from genomic DNA by a multiplex PCR assay. Amplified TCR beta libraries were sequenced as 87-base-pair reads on the Illumina HiSeq System. Concerning the study's data processing: Across the 700 or so repertoires, a later analysis counted 80 million or so unique TCR beta chains, roughly 11 million of which were shared by at least two donors. A nearest-neighbor algorithm error-corrected the raw reads and collapsed the reads into unique sequences, merging closely related sequences to remove PCR and sequencing errors. Alignment of CDR3 sequences to IMGT reference sequences was used to assign V, D and J gene segments. Each retained sequence needed at least a six-nucleotide match to both a V gene segment and a J gene segment. Rearrangements were classified as productive when the CDR3 lacked stop codons and remained in frame with V and J, and all other rearrangements were classified as non-productive. CDR3 was defined by IMGT convention, running from the second conserved V-encoded cysteine to the conserved J-encoded phenylalanine. In an earlier analysis of more than 550 of the donors, sequences lacking an unambiguous match to a single V gene segment were excluded. In an earlier analysis of approximately 500 of the donors, a V segment was called functional when productive rearrangements were above 56.7%, and segregating when the standard deviation between donors exceeded 5%. A statistical classification framework was developed to diagnose cytomegalovirus status using the catalog of TCR beta chain sequences. In a later analysis, V and J genes were assigned by comparing TCR nucleotide sequences against IMGT/GENE-DB human TR gene sequences. In a later analysis, CDR3 sequences and most-parsimonious VDJ recombination scenarios were assigned using the TCRdist pipeline. In a later analysis, every TCR beta chain was defined by the combination of its CDR3 amino acid sequence and its V-gene family, and reads without a unique V-gene family were dropped. To address suspected cross-contamination and a sequencing artifact, a later analysis removed 450 to 700 highly shared, low-generation-probability nucleotide sequences. A later analysis calculated a clonal expansion index for each public chain from normalized within-repertoire ranks of inferred template counts. In a later analysis, generation probabilities were computed with a VDJ recombination model fitted to out-of-frame rearrangements, and the resulting probabilities were checked against IGoR. Hypergeometric tests were used in a later analysis to score TCR-TCR, TCR-HLA and TCR-CMV co-occurrence, with a repertoire-size bias correction applied to the TCR pairs. False discovery rates were estimated in a later analysis by permuting HLA or CMV assignments 20 times. In a later analysis, co-occurring TCRs were grouped using DBSCAN, with TCRdist sequence similarity added in when clustering inside HLA-allele-positive subsets. For co-occurrence clustering, repertoires with fewer than 30,000 or more than 120,000 public chains were excluded, along with five repertoires with anomalous nucleotide sharing. TCRdb took over this immuneACCESS table, retaining in-frame rearrangements with V and J assigned. Such tables are incomplete; in checked studies, under half of the missing clones stem from an unresolved V gene, and the remainder is unexplained. V, J and clone size derive from that table, while D and trimming were established from the DNA sequence. This sample gives approximately 150,000 clones in total; 70% to 80% of them show up just once. The ten largest clonotypes hold under 1.5% of the sample.

Results the study describes overall, beyond this receptor: At a false discovery rate of 0.05, a later analysis linked approximately 18,000 TCR beta sequences to specific HLA alleles. It was suggested by the authors that the approach could potentially be generalized to other disease states and immunological phenotypes. A cluster of highly shared sequence variants was judged likely to represent a technical artifact of the sequencing pipeline. In a later analysis, HLA-associated TCR beta chains showed more clonal expansion and lower generation probabilities than non-associated chains that were equally common. When HLA alleles, especially DR and DQ, strongly co-occurred, TCR associations were difficult to assign to individual alleles. In both the original and validation cohorts, the classifier was reported to diagnose cytomegalovirus status with high specificity and sensitivity. A later analysis found that most CMV-associated TCR beta chains appeared HLA-restricted, with HLA associations seemingly driven largely by CMV exposure. A few of the identified cytomegalovirus-associated TCR beta chains were confirmed in vitro to be specific for cytomegalovirus antigens. Broadly in line with IMGT annotations, most TCR beta V segments showed up in productive rearrangements about 87% or about 30% of the time in an earlier analysis of 587 of the donors. In a later analysis, TCR association rates were found to vary across HLA loci, with the most associated TCRs seen for DRB1 alleles and the fewest for HLA-C alleles. In the study, 164 TCR beta chains were listed as associated with cytomegalovirus. Some IMGT-functional V segments, including TRBV6-2 and TRBV6-3, could not be told apart with the 87-base-pair reads, so those segments were excluded. Because HLA typing was unavailable for some donors at each locus, only the typed subset was used in association tests. According to a later genetic analysis, donors in an Asian-associated ancestry cluster had fewer N-insertions in productive TCRs than the approximately 630-donor mean. Because counts were too low, more than 15 rarely observed V segments, including chromosome 9 orphons, were excluded from the earlier analysis of under 650 of the donors. A later genetic analysis associated a missense DCLRE1C variant with V-gene and J-gene trimming of TCR beta chains, and an independent cohort replicated the association. Sequencing depth was assumed to be roughly uniform across donors in the presence/absence analyses, though that assumption may not hold. For the cohort, immune exposure information was limited to CMV serostatus. Across donors, most TCR sequences were observed very rarely, whereas some public TCRs were present in many individuals. Correlated functional status among segregating V segments might reflect linkage disequilibrium, but an unknown experimental factor could not be ruled out. The cohort was sequenced for TCR beta chains only, and without alpha or paired-chain data the features that could be detected were limited. According to a later analysis, parvovirus B19, influenza, CMV and Epstein-Barr virus appeared linked to several top co-occurrence clusters. A further reported finding was that TCR beta sequences accurately predicted the HLA-A and HLA-B alleles for most subjects in the first cohort.

Inclusive of the bounding cysteine and phenylalanine, the CDR3 is 15 residues long. Only CDR3 DNA is held: 45 bases, read in frame from base 1. Reading the germline V gene (reference sequence) gives CDR1 LNHNV and CDR2 YYDKDF. From V the trimming removes 4 bases and from J it removes 3 bases, while the gene matches leave 6 bases of the junction unaccounted for. This TCR was sampled from a man aged 55 to 70 in good health and CMV-seronegative. The chain is made from TRBV15 and TRBJ2-7, and 10 junctional nucleotides match TRBD1. The sequenced material came from PBMCs. Here the CDR3 is given as CATSKPGQGNYEQYF. In nucleotides, the sequence is TGTGCCACCAGCAAACCGGGACAGGGGAACTACGAGCAGTACTTC.